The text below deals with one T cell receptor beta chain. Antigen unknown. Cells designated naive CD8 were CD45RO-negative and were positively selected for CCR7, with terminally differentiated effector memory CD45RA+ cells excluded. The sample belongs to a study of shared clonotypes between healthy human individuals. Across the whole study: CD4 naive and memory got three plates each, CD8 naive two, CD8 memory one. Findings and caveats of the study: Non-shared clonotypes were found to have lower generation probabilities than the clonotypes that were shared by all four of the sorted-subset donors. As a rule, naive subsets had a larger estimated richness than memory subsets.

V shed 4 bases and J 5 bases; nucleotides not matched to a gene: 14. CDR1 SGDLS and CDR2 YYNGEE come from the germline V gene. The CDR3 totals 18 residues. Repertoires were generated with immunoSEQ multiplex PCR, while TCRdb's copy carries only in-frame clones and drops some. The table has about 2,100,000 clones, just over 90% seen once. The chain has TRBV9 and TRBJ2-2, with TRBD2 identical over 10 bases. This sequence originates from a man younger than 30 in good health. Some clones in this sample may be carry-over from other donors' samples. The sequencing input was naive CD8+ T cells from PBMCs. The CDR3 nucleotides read TGTGCCAGCAGCCCCGAGGCAAGCGGGAGGGTTTGGACCGGGGAGCTGTTTTTT. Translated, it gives CASSPEASGRVWTGELFF.